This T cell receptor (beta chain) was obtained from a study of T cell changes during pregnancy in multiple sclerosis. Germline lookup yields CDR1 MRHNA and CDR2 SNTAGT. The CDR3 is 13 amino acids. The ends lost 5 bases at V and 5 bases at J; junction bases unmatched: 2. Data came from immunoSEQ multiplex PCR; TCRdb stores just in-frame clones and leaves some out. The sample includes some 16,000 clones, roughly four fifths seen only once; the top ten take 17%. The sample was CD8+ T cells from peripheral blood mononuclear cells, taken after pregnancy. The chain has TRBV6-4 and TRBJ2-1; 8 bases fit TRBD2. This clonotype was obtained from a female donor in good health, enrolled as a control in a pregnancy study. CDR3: CASSSGSNNEQFF. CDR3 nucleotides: TGTGCCAGCAGTAGCGGGAGTAACAATGAGCAGTTCTTC.